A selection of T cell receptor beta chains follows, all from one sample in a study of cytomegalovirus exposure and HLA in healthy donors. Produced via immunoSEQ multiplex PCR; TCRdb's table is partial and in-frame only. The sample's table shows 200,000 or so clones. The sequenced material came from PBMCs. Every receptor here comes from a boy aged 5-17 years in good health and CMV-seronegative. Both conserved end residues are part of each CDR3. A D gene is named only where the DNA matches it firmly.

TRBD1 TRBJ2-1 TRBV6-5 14 CATRRDRSYNEQFF TGTGCCACGAGGCGGGACAGGTCCTACAATGAGCAGTTCTTC
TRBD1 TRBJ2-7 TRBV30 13 CAWDRVPIYEQYF TGTGCCTGGGACAGGGTTCCCATCTACGAGCAGTACTTC
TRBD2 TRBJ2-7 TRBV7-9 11 CASLWGGEQYF TGTGCCAGCCTTTGGGGGGGAGAGCAGTACTTC
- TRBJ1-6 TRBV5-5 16 CASSLAAGAVASPLHF TGTGCCAGCAGCTTGGCCGCAGGGGCAGTAGCTTCACCCCTCCACTTT
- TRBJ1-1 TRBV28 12 CASRGMNTEAFF TGTGCCAGCAGGGGCATGAACACTGAAGCTTTCTTT
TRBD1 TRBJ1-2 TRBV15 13 CATSRGQGDGYTF TGTGCCACCAGCAGAGGACAGGGGGATGGCTACACCTTC
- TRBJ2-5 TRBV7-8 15 CASSLNGGMGETQYF TGTGCCAGCAGCTTAAACGGGGGTATGGGAGAGACCCAGTACTTC
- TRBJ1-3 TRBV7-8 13 CASSHSSGNTIYF TGTGCCAGCAGCCACAGCTCTGGAAACACCATATATTTT
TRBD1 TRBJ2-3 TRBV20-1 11 CSAYRGATQYF TGCAGTGCTTACAGGGGTGCAACGCAGTATTTT
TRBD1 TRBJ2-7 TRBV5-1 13 CASSRRGQLEQYF TGCGCCAGCAGCAGACGGGGACAGCTCGAGCAGTACTTC
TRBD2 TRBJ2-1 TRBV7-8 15 CASSLGLAGDNEQFF TGTGCCAGCAGCTTAGGACTAGCGGGGGACAATGAGCAGTTCTTC
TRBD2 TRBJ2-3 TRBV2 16 CASSILAGGPPDTQYF TGTGCCAGCAGCATACTAGCGGGGGGGCCCCCAGATACGCAGTATTTT
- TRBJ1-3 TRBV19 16 CASGGLQEWSGNTIYF TGTGCCAGTGGGGGACTACAGGAGTGGTCTGGAAACACCATATATTTT
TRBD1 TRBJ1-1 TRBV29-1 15 CSSVDRGLSNTEAFF TGCAGCTCTGTTGACAGGGGACTCTCGAACACTGAAGCTTTCTTT
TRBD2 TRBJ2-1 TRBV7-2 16 CASSFSPAGGRDEQFF TGTGCCAGCAGCTTTAGTCCAGCGGGGGGGCGGGATGAGCAGTTCTTC
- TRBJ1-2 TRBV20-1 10 CSARDPTSTF TGCAGTGCTAGAGACCCAACTAGCACCTTC
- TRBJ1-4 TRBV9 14 CASSGQATNEKLFF TGTGCCAGCAGCGGACAGGCAACTAATGAAAAACTGTTTTTT